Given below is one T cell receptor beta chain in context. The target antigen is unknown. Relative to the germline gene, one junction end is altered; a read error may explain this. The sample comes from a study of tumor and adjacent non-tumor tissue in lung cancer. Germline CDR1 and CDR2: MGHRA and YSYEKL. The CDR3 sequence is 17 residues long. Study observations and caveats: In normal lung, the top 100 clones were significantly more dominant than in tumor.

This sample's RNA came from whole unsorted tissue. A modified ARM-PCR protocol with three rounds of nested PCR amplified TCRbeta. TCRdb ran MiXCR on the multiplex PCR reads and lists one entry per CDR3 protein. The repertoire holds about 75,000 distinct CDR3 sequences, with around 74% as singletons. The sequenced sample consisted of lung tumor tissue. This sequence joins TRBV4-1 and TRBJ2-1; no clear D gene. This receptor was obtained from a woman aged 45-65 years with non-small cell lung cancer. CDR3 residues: CARSQPSGIGTYNEQFF. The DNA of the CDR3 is TGTGCCAGAAGCCAACCTAGTGGGATTGGCACCTACAATGAGCAGTTCTTC.